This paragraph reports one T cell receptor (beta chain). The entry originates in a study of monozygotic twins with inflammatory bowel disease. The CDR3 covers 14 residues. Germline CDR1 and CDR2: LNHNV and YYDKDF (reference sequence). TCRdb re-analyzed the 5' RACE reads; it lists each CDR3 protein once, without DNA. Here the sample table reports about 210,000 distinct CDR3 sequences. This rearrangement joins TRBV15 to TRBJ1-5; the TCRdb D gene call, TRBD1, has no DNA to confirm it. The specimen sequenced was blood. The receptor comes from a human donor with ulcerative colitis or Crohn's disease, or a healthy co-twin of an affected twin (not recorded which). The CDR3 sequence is CATSSRGNNQPQHF.